These T cell receptor beta chains were read from a single sample in a study of shared clonotypes between healthy human individuals. The method was immunoSEQ multiplex PCR; TCRdb's version includes in-frame clones alone and lacks a portion of them. The sample has around 2,000,000 clones, roughly 96% seen once. Sequencing used naive CD4+ T cells sorted from blood. These receptors were obtained from a man younger than 35 in good health. Each CDR3 is given with its conserved first and last residue. The D gene is left open where the match is weak. The listing skips clone size in some rows; elsewhere it reads once, few, many or a size class.

v_call	d_call	cdr3_length	clone_size	j_call	cdr3_aa	cdr3_nt
TRBV5-1	-	14	once	TRBJ2-7	CASSLELEPYEQYF	TGCGCCAGCAGCTTGGAACTGGAGCCGTACGAGCAGTACTTC
TRBV7-6	TRBD1	15	-	TRBJ2-7	CASSLVAGGGYEQYF	TGTGCCAGCAGCTTAGTGGCAGGGGGCGGGTACGAGCAGTACTTC
TRBV29-1	TRBD2	11	once	TRBJ2-7	CSADRGGEQYF	TGCAGCGCTGACCGGGGGGGCGAGCAGTACTTC
TRBV19	-	15	once	TRBJ2-7	CASSLGQLNSYEQYF	TGTGCCAGTAGTCTAGGACAGTTAAACTCCTACGAGCAGTACTTC
TRBV7-2	TRBD1	14	-	TRBJ1-4	CASSSQGANEKLFF	TGTGCCAGCAGCTCACAGGGGGCGAATGAAAAACTGTTTTTT
TRBV7-8	-	16	-	TRBJ2-2	CASTNPGIGVTGELFF	TGTGCCAGCACCAACCCAGGGATCGGGGTCACCGGGGAGCTGTTTTTT
TRBV2	TRBD1	16	-	TRBJ2-5	CASSEMDRQGQETQYF	TGTGCCAGCAGTGAAATGGACCGACAGGGCCAAGAGACCCAGTACTTC
TRBV2	-	17	-	TRBJ1-5	CASSSPIGGSSNQPQHF	TGTGCCAGCAGTTCCCCCATAGGAGGGTCGAGCAATCAGCCCCAGCATTTT
TRBV4-1	TRBD1	18	-	TRBJ1-1	CASSQFLTGGRGWTEAFF	TGCGCCAGCAGCCAGTTCCTGACAGGGGGACGCGGGTGGACTGAAGCTTTCTTT
TRBV10-3	TRBD1	13	-	TRBJ1-5	CAITTGGDGPQHF	TGTGCCATCACCACAGGGGGGGACGGGCCCCAGCATTTT
TRBV27	-	15	-	TRBJ1-6	CASSPDRANNSPLHF	TGTGCCAGCAGTCCGGACAGAGCGAATAATTCACCCCTCCACTTT
TRBV7-9	TRBD2	14	-	TRBJ2-1	CASTLAGLINEQFF	TGTGCCAGCACCCTAGCGGGACTTATAAATGAGCAGTTCTTC
TRBV18	TRBD2	15	once	TRBJ2-5	CASSLRTSGQETQYF	TGTGCCAGCTCACTGCGGACTAGCGGGCAAGAGACCCAGTACTTC
TRBV2	-	15	-	TRBJ2-5	CASSEWGAPQETQYF	TGTGCCAGCAGTGAATGGGGGGCTCCCCAAGAGACCCAGTACTTC
TRBV2	-	14	-	TRBJ1-6	CASSEGLGNSPLHF	TGTGCCAGCAGTGAGGGTCTTGGGAATTCACCCCTCCACTTT
TRBV4-1	-	15	-	TRBJ1-2	CASSQPITGNYGYTF	TGCGCCAGCAGCCAACCCATTACAGGGAACTATGGCTACACCTTC
TRBV21-1	-	13	few	TRBJ2-7	CASSKDGTYEQYF	TGTGCCAGCAGCAAAGACGGAACCTACGAGCAGTACTTC
TRBV28	-	12	-	TRBJ2-7	CASSSGVYEQYF	TGTGCCAGCAGTTCAGGGGTCTACGAGCAGTACTTC
TRBV6-5	TRBD1	14	-	TRBJ1-2	CATRSGQGPYGYTF	TGTGCCACCCGCTCAGGACAGGGCCCCTATGGCTACACCTTC
TRBV29-1	-	13	-	TRBJ2-2	CSVGNRGAGELFF	TGCAGCGTTGGAAATAGGGGGGCCGGGGAGCTGTTTTTT
TRBV28	TRBD1	14	-	TRBJ2-5	CASRGTGVQETQYF	TGTGCCAGCAGAGGGACAGGGGTCCAAGAGACCCAGTACTTC
TRBV7-8	TRBD1	14	-	TRBJ1-2	CASSEGAGHYGYTF	TGTGCCAGCAGCGAGGGGGCAGGGCACTATGGCTACACCTTC
TRBV27	-	12	-	TRBJ1-2	CASSFSGVGYTF	TGTGCCAGCAGTTTTTCTGGGGTCGGCTACACCTTC
TRBV6-5	TRBD1	14	-	TRBJ2-5	CASRPGQAKQTQYF	TGTGCCAGCAGGCCCGGACAGGCCAAGCAGACCCAGTACTTC
TRBV28	TRBD1	14	-	TRBJ2-7	CASSFTGASYEQYF	TGTGCCAGCAGTTTTACAGGGGCCTCCTACGAGCAGTACTTC
TRBV5-1	-	13	-	TRBJ1-4	CASSPPSQEKLFF	TGCGCCAGCAGCCCGCCAAGCCAGGAAAAACTGTTTTTT
TRBV5-4	-	14	-	TRBJ1-1	CASSLDYSNTEAFF	TGTGCCAGCAGCTTAGATTATTCGAACACTGAAGCTTTCTTT
TRBV12-2	-	15	few	TRBJ1-2	CASRSDSFPNYGYTF	TGTGCAAGTCGCTCCGACAGCTTTCCTAACTATGGCTACACCTTC
TRBV6-1	-	16	-	TRBJ2-1	CASSELTAGGYNEQFF	TGTGCCAGCAGTGAACTTACGGCAGGGGGGTACAATGAGCAGTTCTTC
TRBV19	-	14	-	TRBJ2-3	CASSITGEGDTQYF	TGTGCCAGTAGTATTACAGGGGAGGGAGATACGCAGTATTTT
TRBV11-2	TRBD2	14	-	TRBJ2-3	CASSRGLATLPQYF	TGTGCCAGCAGTCGCGGACTAGCGACGCTTCCGCAGTATTTT
TRBV20-1	-	11	-	TRBJ1-1	CSAGNEGEAFF	TGCAGTGCTGGGAATGAGGGTGAAGCTTTCTTT
TRBV9	TRBD1	14	-	TRBJ2-1	CASSVAAGGDEQFF	TGTGCCAGCAGCGTAGCCGCAGGGGGCGATGAGCAGTTCTTC
TRBV6-5	-	14	-	TRBJ2-7	CASSPGRRTYEQYF	TGTGCCAGCAGCCCCGGGCGTCGGACCTACGAGCAGTACTTC
TRBV4-1	-	16	-	TRBJ2-5	CASSQDRSGSRETQYF	TGCGCCAGCAGCCAAGATCGGTCAGGCTCTAGGGAGACCCAGTACTTC